This entry concerns a single T cell receptor beta chain. What this receptor recognizes is not known. Base-call qualities are not available, and no considerably larger clone is one nucleotide away. These data belong to a study of cytomegalovirus exposure and HLA in healthy donors (dated by TCRdb to the late 2010s). Turning to the overall study: An earlier analysis of roughly 610 of the donors reported 276 Gb of sequence data and 117 million unique TCR beta sequences obtained from around 190 million T cells. About 310 gigabases of sequencing data and approximately 84 million unique TCR sequences were included in an early release covering roughly 600 HLA-typed donors. Among the approximately 400 genotyped donors, about 85% belonged to the genetic ancestry cluster associated with self-reported Caucasian donors. The study was designed to test whether signatures of past pathogen exposure could be identified by cataloging public T cell receptors. The T cell repertoires of 550 to 850 subjects were profiled by immunosequencing and related to cytomegalovirus serostatus. Along with the approximately 700-subject first cohort, a separate validation cohort of 120 different subjects was used. To predict cytomegalovirus infection status, the study brought together high-throughput TCR immunosequencing, statistical association of individual TCRs with disease status, and machine learning. In a later analysis, previously published TCR beta repertoires from 600 to 850 donors were re-analyzed and high-resolution HLA genotyping was added so that TCR occurrence patterns could be studied. The later analysis used no new phenotypic data to find candidate immune exposures, relying instead on TCR beta sequences and their occurrence across donors. An earlier analysis of about 600 of the donors used high-throughput TCR beta sequencing to judge whether each TCR beta V gene segment behaved as functional or pseudogenic. Donor age, sex, ethnicity and CMV serostatus were compiled together with the repertoire data. Genome-wide SNP genotypes for about 65% of the 666 donors were used in a later genetic analysis, which treated that subset as a discovery cohort. All discovery cohort repertoires had been generated on a single sequencing platform. HLA typing covered class I and class II loci at four-digit resolution. The number of donors typed differed by locus, with 629-630 for A, B, C, DRB1 and DQB1, over 500 for DQA1, about 610 for DPA1, and approximately 470 for DPB1. Because of strong linkage in the cohort, roughly five DR-DQ haplotypes were treated as single units for association and clustering. On average, around 240,000 unique TCR beta nucleotide sequences were sequenced per donor among 300 to 500 genotyped donors of the cohort, with 15% to 20% of those sequences being non-productive.

What the authors observed across the whole study: Most TCR sequences were seen in very few donors, while some public TCRs were found in many individuals. The 87-base-pair reads could not distinguish some IMGT-functional V segments, including TRBV6-2 and TRBV6-3, so those segments were excluded. In a later analysis, around 17,000 TCR beta sequences were associated with specific HLA alleles at a false discovery rate of 0.05. Correlated functional status among segregating V segments might be attributable to linkage disequilibrium, but an unknown experimental factor could not be ruled out. Assigning TCR associations to individual alleles was difficult when HLA alleles, especially DR and DQ, strongly co-occurred. According to the authors, the approach could potentially be generalized to other disease states and immunological phenotypes. Because HLA typing was missing for some donors at each locus, association tests included only the typed subset. Cytomegalovirus status was reported to be diagnosed by the classifier with high specificity and sensitivity in both the original and validation cohorts. The study listed approximately 160 TCR beta chains as associated with cytomegalovirus. A later analysis found that most CMV-associated TCR beta chains appeared HLA-restricted, with HLA associations seemingly driven largely by CMV exposure. A later analysis reported that several top co-occurrence clusters appeared linked to parvovirus B19, influenza, CMV and Epstein-Barr virus. A later analysis found that TCR association rates varied across HLA loci, with DRB1 alleles showing the most associated TCRs and HLA-C alleles the fewest. CMV serostatus was the only immune exposure information available for the cohort. In a later analysis, HLA-associated TCR beta chains showed more clonal expansion and lower generation probabilities than non-associated chains that were equally common. Compared with the approximately 670-donor mean, donors in an Asian-associated ancestry cluster had fewer N-insertions in productive TCRs, according to a later genetic analysis. A further reported finding was that TCR beta sequences accurately predicted the HLA-A and HLA-B alleles for most subjects in the first cohort. Sequencing depth was assumed to be roughly uniform across donors in the presence/absence analyses, though that assumption may not hold. In a later genetic analysis, a missense DCLRE1C variant was associated with V-gene and J-gene trimming of TCR beta chains, and the association was replicated in an independent cohort. A few of the identified cytomegalovirus-associated TCR beta chains were confirmed in vitro to be specific for cytomegalovirus antigens. Because counts were too low, roughly 18 rarely observed V segments, including chromosome 9 orphons, were left out of the earlier analysis of 587 of the donors. A group of highly shared sequence variants was considered likely to be a technical artifact of the sequencing pipeline. In this cohort, only TCR beta chains were sequenced, and detectable features were limited by the absence of alpha or paired-chain data. In an earlier analysis of fewer than 750 of the donors, most TCR beta V segments were observed in productive rearrangements about 87% or about 30% of the time, broadly matching IMGT annotations.

From its cysteine to its phenylalanine, the CDR3 spans 14 amino acids. The CDR3 DNA has 42 bases and is translated from base 1. The germline V gene (reference sequence) supplies CDR1 SEHNR and CDR2 FQNEAQ. Here V drops 11 bases and J drops 5 bases, and the junction holds 11 bases not matched to any gene. The cohort was made up of 500 to 800 healthy bone marrow donors. Cohort members were all nominally healthy when sampled, although unrecorded immune exposures were likely present. The donor was CMV seronegative and belonged to the group of over 300 seronegative cohort members. A peripheral blood sample was collected from each donor, and TCR beta sequencing was performed on peripheral blood mononuclear cells. The Qiagen DNeasy Blood Extraction Kit was used to extract genomic DNA from the blood cell samples. Receptor amplification or capture employed the immunoSEQ multiplex PCR assay. The multiplex PCR relied on a mix of 60 forward primers for TCR Vbeta segments and 13 reverse primers for TCR Jbeta segments. A multiplex PCR assay on genomic DNA amplified the CDR3 region of rearranged TCR beta genes. The Illumina HiSeq System was used to sequence the amplified TCR beta libraries as 87-base-pair reads. The authors' pipeline ran thus. Across the roughly 700 repertoires, a later analysis counted roughly 77 million unique TCR beta chains, around 10 million of which were shared by at least two donors. A nearest-neighbor algorithm error-corrected the raw reads and collapsed the reads into unique sequences, merging closely related sequences to remove PCR and sequencing errors. To assign V, D and J gene segments, CDR3 sequences were aligned to IMGT reference sequences. Each retained sequence needed at least a six-nucleotide match to both a V gene segment and a J gene segment. Rearrangements were called productive when the CDR3 lacked stop codons and stayed in frame with V and J; all others were non-productive. CDR3 was defined by IMGT convention, running from the second conserved V-encoded cysteine to the conserved J-encoded phenylalanine. Sequences without an unambiguous match to a single V gene segment were excluded from the earlier analysis of a few hundred of the donors. An earlier analysis of a few hundred of the donors classified V segments as functional when productive rearrangements were above 56.7% and as segregating when the standard deviation between donors was above 5%. To diagnose cytomegalovirus status from the catalog of TCR beta chain sequences, a statistical classification framework was built. In a later analysis, TCR nucleotide sequences were compared against IMGT/GENE-DB human TR gene sequences so that V and J genes could be assigned. A later analysis assigned CDR3 sequences and most-parsimonious VDJ recombination scenarios with the TCRdist pipeline. A later analysis defined each TCR beta chain by its CDR3 amino acid sequence plus V-gene family, and excluded reads lacking a unique V-gene family. As a way to deal with suspected cross-contamination and a sequencing artifact, a later analysis dropped 640 or so nucleotide sequences that were highly shared and had low generation probability. A later analysis calculated a clonal expansion index for each public chain from normalized within-repertoire ranks of inferred template counts. Generation probabilities in a later analysis came from a VDJ recombination model fitted to out-of-frame rearrangements, and those results were checked against IGoR. In a later analysis, TCR-TCR, TCR-HLA and TCR-CMV co-occurrence was scored with hypergeometric tests, and a repertoire-size bias correction was applied to TCR pairs. A later analysis estimated false discovery rates by permuting HLA or CMV assignments 20 times. In a later analysis, co-occurring TCRs were grouped using DBSCAN, and TCRdist sequence similarity was added for clustering within HLA-allele-positive subsets. For co-occurrence clustering, repertoires with fewer than 30,000 or more than 120,000 public chains were excluded, along with 4 to 6 repertoires with anomalous nucleotide sharing. Entries here come from immuneACCESS through TCRdb and include only in-frame sequences with V and J called. Some clones fail to appear in such tables; in the studies checked, an unresolved V gene covers under half of the shortfall, and the cause of the remainder is unknown. Clone size and V and J calls were adopted from that table, with D and trimming inferred from the DNA. The sample table holds over 100,000 clones, of which around three quarters were seen once. About 2.5% of the sample rests with the top ten.

The sample comprised PBMCs. The sequence was obtained from a female donor in good health and CMV-seronegative. The chain is assembled from TRBV7-9 and TRBJ1-5; the central 8 bases match TRBD1. Read as DNA, the sequence is TGTGCCTGCGGGGGACAGGCGTCTTATCAGCCCCAGCATTTT. The translation is CACGGQASYQPQHF. Supplemented by the reference TRBV7-9 and TRBJ1-5 proteins around the CDR3, the complete variable domain is DTGVSQNPRHKITKRGQNVTFRCDPISEHNRLYWYRQTLGQGPEFLTYFQNEAQLEKSRLLSDRFSAERPKGSFSTLEIQRTEQGDSAMYLCACGGQASYQPQHFGDGTRLSIL.